The T cell receptor (beta chain) under discussion was sequenced for a study of cytomegalovirus exposure and HLA in healthy donors. As for the study in general: Earlier results showed roughly 120 million unique TCR beta sequences derived from roughly 180 million T cells.

Concerning this clone itself: Its cognate antigen is unknown.

In the PCR, 60 Vbeta and 13 Jbeta primers were used. Clones were sequenced by immunoSEQ multiplex PCR, and TCRdb holds only the in-frame ones, with some missing. Of around 200,000 clones in the sample, over 80% were seen once. Overall study results and limits: Reports credit the classifier with highly specific, highly sensitive diagnosis of cytomegalovirus status. The HLA-A and HLA-B alleles of most subjects were reportedly predicted accurately from TCR beta sequences. Associated with cytomegalovirus, according to the listing, were 150 to 200 TCR beta chains.

Sequencing was performed on PBMCs. This clonotype was sampled from a woman in her fifties or sixties in good health and CMV-seropositive.

Here the CDR3 reads CASSLAQGRDGYTF. CDR3 coding DNA: TGTGCCAGCAGCTTGGCCCAGGGGAGGGATGGCTACACCTTC. The V and J genes are TRBV5-5 and TRBJ1-2; tentative D call: TRBD1 (6 bases). V was clipped by 0 bases and J by 6 bases, with 12 bases between them. The CDR3 consists of 14 residues. Germline CDR1 SGHKS, CDR2 YYEKEE (reference sequence).